This TCR beta chain emerged from a study of shared clonotypes between healthy human individuals. Study observations and caveats: In general, naive subsets displayed greater estimated richness than memory subsets did.

Profiled with immunoSEQ multiplex PCR; TCRdb holds only in-frame clones, not every one. The top ten hold more than 1.5% of the sample, which has about 2.1 million clones, about 94% seen once. CDR1 is MGHDK, CDR2 SYGVNS, per germline. V lost 5 bases and J 5 bases, leaving 2 bases between the germline ends. The CDR3 extends over 10 amino acids. Turning to this clone: The antigen is unknown. The sample has other DNA sequences that encode this CDR3 too.

Naive CD8 cells lacked CD45RO and underwent positive selection for CCR7, leaving out terminally differentiated effector memory CD45RA+ cells. The V and J genes are TRBV25-1 and TRBJ2-3, with D unclear. The sequencing input was naive CD8+ T cells from PBMCs. The clonotype was recovered from a man aged 18 to 29 in good health. Some clones in this sample may be carry-over from other donors' samples. In DNA, the CDR3 is TGTGCCAGCAGTCTAGATACGCAGTATTTT. Its protein product is CASSLDTQYF.